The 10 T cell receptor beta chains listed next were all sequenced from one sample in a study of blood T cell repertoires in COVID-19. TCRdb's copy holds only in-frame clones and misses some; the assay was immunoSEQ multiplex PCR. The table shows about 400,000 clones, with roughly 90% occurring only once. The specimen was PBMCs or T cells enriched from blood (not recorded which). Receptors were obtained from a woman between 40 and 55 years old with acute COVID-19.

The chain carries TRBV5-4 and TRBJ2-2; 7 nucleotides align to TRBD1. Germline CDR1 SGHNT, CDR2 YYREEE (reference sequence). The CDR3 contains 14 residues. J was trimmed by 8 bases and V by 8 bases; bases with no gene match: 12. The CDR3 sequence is CASHIQQGTGELFF. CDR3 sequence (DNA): TGTGCCAGTCACATACAACAGGGGACAGGGGAGCTGTTTTTT.

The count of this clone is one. The CDR3, as DNA: TGTGCCACCAGTGATAGTTGGACAGGGAACCACGAGCAGTACTTC. Translation gives CATSDSWTGNHEQYF. The rearrangement uses TRBV24-1 and TRBJ2-7; 8 bases map to TRBD1. The CDR3 length is 15 residues. Germline lookup yields CDR1 KGHDR and CDR2 SFDVKD. Unmatched junction bases numbered 8, after V lost 3 bases and J lost 5 bases.

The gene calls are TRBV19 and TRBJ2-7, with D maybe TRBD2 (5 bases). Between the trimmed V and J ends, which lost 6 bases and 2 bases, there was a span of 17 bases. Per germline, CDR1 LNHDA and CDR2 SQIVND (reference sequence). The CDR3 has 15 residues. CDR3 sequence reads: CASSPTTGITYEQYF. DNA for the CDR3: TGTGCCAGTAGCCCGACGACGGGGATAACCTACGAGCAGTACTTC.

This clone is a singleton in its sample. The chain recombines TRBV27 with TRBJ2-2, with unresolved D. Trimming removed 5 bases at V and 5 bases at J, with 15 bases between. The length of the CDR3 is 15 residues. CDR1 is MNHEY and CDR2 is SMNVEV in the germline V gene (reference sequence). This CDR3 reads CASSPSQVVTGELFF. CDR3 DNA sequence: TGTGCCAGCAGTCCATCTCAGGTGGTGACCGGGGAGCTGTTTTTT.

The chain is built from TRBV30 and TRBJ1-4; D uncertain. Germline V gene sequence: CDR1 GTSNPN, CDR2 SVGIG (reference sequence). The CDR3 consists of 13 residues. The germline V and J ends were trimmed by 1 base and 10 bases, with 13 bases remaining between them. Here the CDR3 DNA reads TGTGCCTGGAGTGATTACCTCAGCGGAAAACTGTTTTTT. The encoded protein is CAWSDYLSGKLFF. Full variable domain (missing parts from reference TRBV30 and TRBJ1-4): SQTIHQWPATLVQPVGSPLSLECTVEGTSNPNLYWYRQAAGRGLQLLFYSVGIGQISSEVPQNLSASRPQDRQFILSSKKLLLSDSGFYLCAWSDYLSGKLFFGSGTQLSVL.

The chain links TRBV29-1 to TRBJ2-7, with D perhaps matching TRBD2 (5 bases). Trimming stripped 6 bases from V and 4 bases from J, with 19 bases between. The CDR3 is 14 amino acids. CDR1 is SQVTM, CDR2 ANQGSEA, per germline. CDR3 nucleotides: TGCAGCGTCGCCACCGGGGAAGGGAGATACGAGCAGTACTTC. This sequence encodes CSVATGEGRYEQYF.

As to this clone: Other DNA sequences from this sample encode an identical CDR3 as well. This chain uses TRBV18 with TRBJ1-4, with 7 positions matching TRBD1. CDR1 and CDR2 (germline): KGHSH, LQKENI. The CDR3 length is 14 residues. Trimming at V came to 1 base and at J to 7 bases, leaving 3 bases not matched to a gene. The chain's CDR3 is CASSPQGAGEKLFF. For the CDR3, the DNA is TGTGCCAGCTCACCACAGGGGGCGGGTGAAAAACTGTTTTTT.

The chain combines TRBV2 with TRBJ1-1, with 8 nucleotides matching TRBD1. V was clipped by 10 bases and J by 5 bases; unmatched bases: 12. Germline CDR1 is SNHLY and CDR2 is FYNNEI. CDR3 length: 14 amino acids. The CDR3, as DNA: TGTGCCACCTCCGGGACAGGCCTTGGGACTGAAGCTTTCTTT. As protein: CATSGTGLGTEAFF.

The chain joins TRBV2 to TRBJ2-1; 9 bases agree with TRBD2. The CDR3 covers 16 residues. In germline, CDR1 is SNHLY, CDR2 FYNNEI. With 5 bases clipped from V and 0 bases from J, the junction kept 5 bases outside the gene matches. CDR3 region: CASSSSGVVSYNEQFF. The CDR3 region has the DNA TGTGCCAGCAGTTCTAGCGGGGTAGTCTCCTACAATGAGCAGTTCTTC.

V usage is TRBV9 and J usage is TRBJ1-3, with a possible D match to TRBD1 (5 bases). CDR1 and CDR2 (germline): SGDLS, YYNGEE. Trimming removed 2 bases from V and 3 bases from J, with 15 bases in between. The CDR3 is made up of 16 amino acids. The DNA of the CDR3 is TGTGCCAGCAGCGTCGTCCCCAGGGTGGGTGGAAACACCATATATTTT. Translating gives CASSVVPRVGGNTIYF.